Below are 26 T cell receptor beta chains sequenced from a single sample in a study of memory CD4+ T cells and cytomegalovirus serostatus. Data came from immunoSEQ multiplex PCR; TCRdb stores just in-frame clones and leaves some out. The data hold fewer than 50,000 clones, with around 78% observed a single time. Single viable CD3+CD4+CD8-CD45RO+ cells were sorted as the memory CD4+ T cells. The sequenced material came from memory CD4+ T cells from blood. These receptors all stem from an adult in good health and CMV-seronegative.

The chain couples TRBV7-3 to TRBJ2-5; 7 nucleotides line up with TRBD1. Germline V gives CDR1 SGHTA, CDR2 FQGTGA. This CDR3 region has 15 residues. Trimming cost V 5 bases and J 4 bases; bases outside gene matches: 10. CDR3 coding DNA: TGTGCCAGCAGCGCGACAGGGTTAACCGGAGAGACCCAGTACTTC. Translating gives CASSATGLTGETQYF. Full variable domain (rest looked up from reference TRBV7-3 and TRBJ2-5): GAGVSQTPSNKVTEKGKYVELRCDPISGHTALYWYRQSLGQGPEFLIYFQGTGAADDSGLPNDRFFAVRPEGSVSTLKIQRTERGDSAVYLCASSATGLTGETQYFGPGTRLLVL.

The sample holds one count of this clone. This chain joins TRBV7-3 and TRBJ2-2, with D unresolved. Germline CDR1 and CDR2: SGHTA and FQGTGA. The CDR3 runs to 12 residues. Trimming took 4 bases from V and 7 from J, leaving 7 bases between them. The CDR3 spells CASSYQRGELFF. As DNA, the CDR3 is TGTGCCAGCAGCTACCAACGCGGGGAGCTGTTTTTT.

CDR3 region: CATSRGVGETQYF. The CDR3 bases are TGTGCCACCAGCAGAGGTGTAGGGGAGACCCAGTACTTC. The V and J genes are TRBV15 and TRBJ2-5; D remains unclear. The ends were cut back, 1 base at V and 5 bases at J, with 8 bases in the middle. Germline-derived CDR1 and CDR2 are LNHNV and YYDKDF (reference sequence). This CDR3 is 13 amino acids long. Drawing the rest from reference TRBV15 and TRBJ2-5, the complete variable domain is DAMVIQNPRYQVTQFGKPVTLSCSQTLNHNVMYWYQQKSSQAPKLLFHYYDKDFNNEADTPDNFQSRRPNTSFCFLDIRSPGLGDTAMYLCATSRGVGETQYFGPGTRLLVL.

V usage is TRBV28 and J usage is TRBJ2-3; D gene unclear. In germline, CDR1 is MDHEN, CDR2 SYDVKM. The CDR3 totals 10 residues. The germline V and J ends were trimmed by 8 bases and 9 bases, with 9 bases remaining between them. The CDR3 DNA sequence: TGTGCCAGCCGAATCGAAACGCAGTATTTT. Protein: CASRIETQYF.

This clone was detected a few times. The junction and the germline gene differ at one end; a read error may be behind it. The chain employs TRBV7-7 and TRBJ2-5; 7 bases are a match to TRBD1. Per germline, CDR1 SSHAT and CDR2 FNYEAQ (reference sequence). This CDR3 comprises 15 residues. The CDR3 nucleotides read TGTGCTAGCAGCCGGAACAGGGGTCCCCAAGAGACCCAGTACTTC. It specifies CASSRNRGPQETQYF.

The chain recombines TRBV19 with TRBJ2-2; maybe TRBD2 (5 bases). Germline CDR1 LNHDA, CDR2 SQIVND (reference sequence). The CDR3 runs 15 residues. Trimming pared 7 bases from V and 3 bases from J, leaving 15 bases between. The CDR3 DNA sequence: TGTGCCAGTAAAGACGGCCCCGGGGACACCGGGGAGCTGTTTTTT. Protein product: CASKDGPGDTGELFF.

The chain is built from TRBV5-6 and TRBJ2-7; a possible D gene is TRBD2 (5 bases). V was pared by 4 bases and J by 4 bases, with 9 bases between. The V gene's germline CDR1 is SGHDT and CDR2 YYEEEE. This CDR3 region has 12 residues. The CDR3 loop reads CASSMRDYEQYF. Written as DNA, the CDR3 is TGTGCCAGCAGCATGAGGGATTACGAGCAGTACTTC. The whole variable domain, filled in from reference TRBV5-6 and TRBJ2-7, reads DAGVTQSPTHLIKTRGQQVTLRCSPKSGHDTVSWYQQALGQGPQFIFQYYEEEERQRGNFPDRFSGHQFPNYSSELNVNALLLGDSALYLCASSMRDYEQYFGPGTRLTVT.

This clone was seen just once. V is TRBV18 and J is TRBJ2-7; D is uncertain. CDR3 length equals 13 residues. In germline, CDR1 is KGHSH, CDR2 LQKENI. V dropped 5 bases and J dropped 4 bases, with 12 bases sitting between them. CDR3 nucleotide sequence: TGTGCCAGCTCATCCGGCCCGAGGTACGAGCAGTACTTC. As protein: CASSSGPRYEQYF.

This chain uses TRBV6-5 with TRBJ2-4; the match to TRBD1 covers 8 bases. V shed 7 bases and J 7 bases; nucleotides not matched to a gene: 6. Per the germline V gene, CDR1 is MNHEY and CDR2 is SVGAGI. The CDR3 loop spans 13 amino acids. CDR3 DNA sequence: TGTGCCAGCACCCCGACAGGGGACAACATTCAGTACTTC. It specifies CASTPTGDNIQYF.

This chain joins TRBV30 and TRBJ2-1; D gene unclear. CDR1 is GTSNPN and CDR2 is SVGIG in the germline V gene (reference sequence). V was clipped by 0 bases and J by 13 bases, with 13 bases between them. This CDR3 comprises 12 residues. This CDR3 is CAWSVRSSTQFF. CDR3 DNA: TGTGCCTGGAGTGTACGGTCGTCCACACAGTTCTTC.

The chain uses TRBV29-1 and TRBJ2-5, with no clear D. This CDR3 spans 14 amino acids. CDR1 is SQVTM and CDR2 is ANQGSEA in the germline V gene. Trimming shortened V by 0 bases and J by 2 bases, and 10 bases separated the two germline ends. DNA of the CDR3: TGCAGCGTTGAAGACTGGAAACAACAAGAGACCCAGTACTTC. This encodes CSVEDWKQQETQYF.

The rearrangement joins TRBV28 to TRBJ2-1, with TRBD1 matching over 11 bases. Germline assignment: CDR1 MDHEN and CDR2 SYDVKM. The junction had 11 bases not matched to a gene; V was cut back by 4 bases and J by 9 bases. The CDR3 sequence is 16 residues long. The CDR3 nucleotides read TGTGCCAGCAGTTCTCGGACAGGGGGCGTGATCGGTGAGCAGTTCTTC. This codes for CASSSRTGGVIGEQFF.

This clone was seen a few times. The chain uses TRBV5-1 and TRBJ2-3; D unresolved. Trimming took off 4 bases at V and 3 bases at J, with 12 bases between the two ends. Germline loops: CDR1 SGHRS, CDR2 YFSETQ. The CDR3 extends over 14 amino acids. CDR3 nucleotide sequence: TGCGCCAGCAGCACCAGGATGAGGACAGATACGCAGTATTTT. Amino acid sequence: CASSTRMRTDTQYF.

The genes are TRBV7-8 and TRBJ2-3; 9 bases map to TRBD2. The CDR3 covers 19 residues. Germline V gives CDR1 SGHVS, CDR2 FQNEAQ. J was trimmed by 4 bases and V by 2 bases; bases with no gene match: 16. The CDR3 DNA reads as TGTGCCAGCAGCTTAAAACATAATCGCGCTAGCGGGACAGCAGATACGCAGTATTTT. It is translated as CASSLKHNRASGTADTQYF.

This rearrangement joins TRBV7-9 to TRBJ2-2; 7 bases map to TRBD2. Trimming removed 5 bases from V and 1 base from J; junction bases left unmatched: 13. Looked up from germline, CDR1 is SEHNR and CDR2 is FQNEAQ (reference sequence). The CDR3 totals 18 residues. The CDR3 here is CASSHGGLRERNTGELFF. The CDR3 DNA reads TGTGCCAGCAGCCACGGGGGTTTGCGGGAGAGGAACACCGGGGAGCTGTTTTTT.

The rearrangement joins TRBV7-9 to TRBJ2-7; D might be TRBD2 (6 bases). CDR1 is SEHNR and CDR2 is FQNEAQ in the germline V gene (reference sequence). The length of the CDR3 is 14 residues. V was trimmed by 3 bases and J by 6 bases, leaving 15 bases between them. Here the CDR3 reads CASSLGRTSGEQYF. In DNA form, the CDR3 reads TGTGCCAGCAGCTTGGGGAGGACTTCCGGCGAGCAGTACTTC.

The CDR3 DNA follows: TGTGCCAGCAGCCTAAGGACAGGTAACGACCAAGAGACCCAGTACTTC. It encodes CASSLRTGNDQETQYF. The chain uses TRBV5-4 and TRBJ2-5, with TRBD1 matching over 7 bases. CDR1 and CDR2 from the germline V gene are SGHNT and YYREEE (reference sequence). Unmatched junction bases numbered 9, after V lost 4 bases and J lost 0 bases. The CDR3 consists of 16 residues.

This clone is large in the sample. The sample carries other DNA sequences with the same CDR3. V and J are TRBV13 and TRBJ1-2; D remains unclear. The CDR3 totals 11 residues. Trimming shortened V by 0 bases and J by 8 bases, and 4 bases separated the two germline ends. CDR1 is PRHDT and CDR2 is FYEKMQ in the germline V gene (reference sequence). CDR3 sequence: CASSLGGGYTF. Written as DNA, the CDR3 is TGTGCCAGCAGCTTAGGTGGGGGCTACACCTTC.

The V and J genes are TRBV29-1 and TRBJ2-3; 7 positions match TRBD2. The CDR3 consists of 15 residues. V shed 3 bases, J shed 3 bases, and the junction held 9 bases outside the gene matches. Germline lookup yields CDR1 SQVTM and CDR2 ANQGSEA. This CDR3 is CSVDSETSLTDTQYF. As DNA, the CDR3 is TGCAGCGTTGACTCGGAGACTAGCTTGACAGATACGCAGTATTTT.

This chain connects TRBV5-1 to TRBJ2-5, with D unresolved. This CDR3 is 14 amino acids long. V was cut by 7 bases and J by 2 bases, with 15 bases left in between. Looked up from germline, CDR1 is SGHRS and CDR2 is YFSETQ. The CDR3 region has the DNA TGCGCCAGCGACAAGACTGGCGGACAAGAGACCCAGTACTTC. Protein product: CASDKTGGQETQYF.

The V call is TRBV6-1, the J call TRBJ1-1, with a tentative D call TRBD1 (6 bases). Deletions cut 2 bases from V and 4 bases from J, with 11 bases between. The CDR3 contains 14 residues. Germline V gives CDR1 MNHNS, CDR2 SASEGT. The CDR3 DNA follows: TGTGCCAGCAGTGAAACAGGGTGGGGCACTGAAGCTTTCTTT. Translation gives CASSETGWGTEAFF.

The CDR3 DNA follows: TGTGCCAGCAGCCGAGCGGGAGTCGGCACAGATACGCAGTATTTT. Protein sequence: CASSRAGVGTDTQYF. The V gene is TRBV13, the J gene TRBJ2-3; 8 bases are a match to TRBD2. This CDR3 is built from 15 residues. Germline loops: CDR1 PRHDT, CDR2 FYEKMQ (reference sequence). V was clipped by 5 bases and J by 1 base; unmatched bases: 5.

This clone showed up just once. V usage is TRBV27 and J usage is TRBJ2-3; D ambiguous. CDR1 is MNHEY and CDR2 is SMNVEV in the germline V gene (reference sequence). V was trimmed by 5 bases and J by 4 bases, leaving 13 bases between them. This CDR3 comprises 14 residues. Here the CDR3 DNA reads TGTGCCAGCAGTCTCCGAAGTCAGGCAGATACGCAGTATTTT. It translates to CASSLRSQADTQYF.

The gene calls are TRBV7-9 and TRBJ1-4, with 8 bases matching TRBD1. CDR1 SEHNR and CDR2 FQNEAQ come from the germline V gene (reference sequence). CDR3 length: 16 amino acids. The V and J ends lost 6 bases and 4 bases, in that order; junction bases with no gene match: 10. The CDR3 sequence is CASSSPGTGHNEKLFF. CDR3 DNA: TGTGCCAGCAGTTCCCCCGGGACAGGTCATAATGAAAAACTGTTTTTT.

J is TRBJ2-3 and V is TRBV6-1; 9 bases map to TRBD2. Germline CDR1 reads MNHNS; CDR2 reads SASEGT. J lost 3 bases, V lost 8 bases, and 9 bases had no gene match. There are 15 residues in the CDR3. The CDR3 nucleotides read TGTGCCAGCCTCAATGTGGGACTAGCTACAGATACGCAGTATTTT. Translated: CASLNVGLATDTQYF.

The gene calls are TRBV5-6 and TRBJ2-5, with 8 bases lining up with TRBD2. Germline trimming cut 4 bases from V and 7 bases from J; bases unmatched to any gene: 9. Germline-derived CDR1 and CDR2 are SGHDT and YYEEEE. The CDR3 is 14 residues long. This CDR3 reads CASSEITSGGTQYF. In DNA form, the CDR3 reads TGTGCCAGCAGCGAGATCACTAGCGGAGGGACCCAGTACTTC.